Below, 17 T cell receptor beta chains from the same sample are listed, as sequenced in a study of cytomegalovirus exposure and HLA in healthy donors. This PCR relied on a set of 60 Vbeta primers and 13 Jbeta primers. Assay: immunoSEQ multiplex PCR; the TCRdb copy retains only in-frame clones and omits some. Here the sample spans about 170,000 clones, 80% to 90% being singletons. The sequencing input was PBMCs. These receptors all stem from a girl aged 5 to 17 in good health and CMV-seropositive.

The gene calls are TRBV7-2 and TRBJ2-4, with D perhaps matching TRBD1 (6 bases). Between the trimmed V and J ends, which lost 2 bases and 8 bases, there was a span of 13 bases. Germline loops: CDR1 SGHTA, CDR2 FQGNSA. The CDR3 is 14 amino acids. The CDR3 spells CASSLSRGSDIQYF. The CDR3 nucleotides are TGTGCCAGCAGCTTATCAAGGGGGTCTGACATTCAGTACTTC.

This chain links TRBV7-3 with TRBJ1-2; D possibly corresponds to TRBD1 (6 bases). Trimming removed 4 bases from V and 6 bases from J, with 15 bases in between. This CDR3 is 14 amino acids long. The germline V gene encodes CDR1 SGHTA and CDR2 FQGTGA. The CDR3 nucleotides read TGTGCCAGCAGCTCGAGACAGGTCGGGAATGGCTACACCTTC. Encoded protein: CASSSRQVGNGYTF.

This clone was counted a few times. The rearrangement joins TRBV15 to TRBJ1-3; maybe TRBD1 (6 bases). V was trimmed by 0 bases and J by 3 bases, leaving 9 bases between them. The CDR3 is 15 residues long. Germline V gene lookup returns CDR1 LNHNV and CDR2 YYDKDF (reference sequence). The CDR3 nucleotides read TGTGCCACCAGCAGAGACAGGGGTGGTGGAAACACCATATATTTT. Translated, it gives CATSRDRGGGNTIYF.

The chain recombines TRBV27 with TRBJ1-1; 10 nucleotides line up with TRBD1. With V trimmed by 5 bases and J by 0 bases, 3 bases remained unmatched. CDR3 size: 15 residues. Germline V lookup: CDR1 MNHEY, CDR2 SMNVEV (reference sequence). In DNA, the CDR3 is TGTGCCAGCAGTGGGACAGGGGCTATGAACACTGAAGCTTTCTTT. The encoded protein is CASSGTGAMNTEAFF.

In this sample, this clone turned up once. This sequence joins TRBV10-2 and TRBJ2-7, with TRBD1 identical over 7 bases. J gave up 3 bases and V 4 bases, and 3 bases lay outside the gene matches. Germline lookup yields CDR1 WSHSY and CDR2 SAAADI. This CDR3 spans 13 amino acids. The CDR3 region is CASSGGTDYEQYF. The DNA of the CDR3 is TGCGCCAGCAGTGGGGGGACAGACTACGAGCAGTACTTC.

The CDR3 coding sequence is TGTGCCAGCCTCCCGGACTCTCGGGAGACCCAGTACTTC. It encodes CASLPDSRETQYF. The rearrangement joins TRBV7-9 to TRBJ2-5, with D perhaps TRBD2 (5 bases). The germline V gene encodes CDR1 SEHNR and CDR2 FQNEAQ (reference sequence). This CDR3 contains 13 residues. Trimming removed 8 bases from V and 5 bases from J, with 15 bases in between.

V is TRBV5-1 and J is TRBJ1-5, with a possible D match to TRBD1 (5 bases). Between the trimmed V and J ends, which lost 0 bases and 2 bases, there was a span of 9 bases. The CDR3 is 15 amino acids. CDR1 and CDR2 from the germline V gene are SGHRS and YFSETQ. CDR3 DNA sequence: TGCGCCAGCAGCTTGGAACCGGGGGGCAATCAGCCCCAGCATTTT. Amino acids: CASSLEPGGNQPQHF. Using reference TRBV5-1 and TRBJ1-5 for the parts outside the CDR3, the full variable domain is KAGVTQTPRYLIKTRGQQVTLSCSPISGHRSVSWYQQTPGQGLQFLFEYFSETQRNKGNFPGRFSGRQFSNSRSEMNVSTLELGDSALYLCASSLEPGGNQPQHFGDGTRLSIL.

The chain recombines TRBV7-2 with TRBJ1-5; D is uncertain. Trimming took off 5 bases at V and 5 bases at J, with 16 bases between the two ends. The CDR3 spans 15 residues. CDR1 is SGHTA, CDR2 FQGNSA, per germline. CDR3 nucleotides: TGTGCCAGCAGCCAAGAACCTACCGTTCATCAGCCCCAGCATTTT. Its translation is CASSQEPTVHQPQHF.

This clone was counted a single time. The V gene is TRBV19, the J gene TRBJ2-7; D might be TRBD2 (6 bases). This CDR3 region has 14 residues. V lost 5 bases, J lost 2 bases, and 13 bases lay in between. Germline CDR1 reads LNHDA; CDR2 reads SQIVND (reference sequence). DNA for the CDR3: TGTGCCAGTAGTTCTGTACCGGGAGCCTACGAGCAGTACTTC. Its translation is CASSSVPGAYEQYF.

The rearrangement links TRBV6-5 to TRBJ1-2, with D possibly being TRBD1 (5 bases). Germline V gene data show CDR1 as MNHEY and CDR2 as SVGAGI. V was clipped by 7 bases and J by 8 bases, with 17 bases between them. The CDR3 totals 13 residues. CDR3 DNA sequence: TGTGCCAGCACCCAGGGCGGGGCCGGAGGCTACACCTTC. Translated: CASTQGGAGGYTF.

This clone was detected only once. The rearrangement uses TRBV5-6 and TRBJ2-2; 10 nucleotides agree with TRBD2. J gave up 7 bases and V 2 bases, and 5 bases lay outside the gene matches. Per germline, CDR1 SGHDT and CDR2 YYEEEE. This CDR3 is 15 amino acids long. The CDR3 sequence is CASSFGTSVFGELFF. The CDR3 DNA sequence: TGTGCCAGCAGCTTCGGGACTAGCGTATTCGGGGAGCTGTTTTTT.

The CDR3 sequence: CASSQESGIYTEAFF. The DNA of the CDR3 is TGCGCCAGCAGCCAAGAGTCGGGGATATACACTGAAGCTTTCTTT. The rearrangement links TRBV4-1 to TRBJ1-1; D unclear. CDR3 length: 15 residues. CDR1 and CDR2 (germline): MGHRA, YSYEKL. V gave up 0 bases and J gave up 3 bases, with 11 bases separating them.

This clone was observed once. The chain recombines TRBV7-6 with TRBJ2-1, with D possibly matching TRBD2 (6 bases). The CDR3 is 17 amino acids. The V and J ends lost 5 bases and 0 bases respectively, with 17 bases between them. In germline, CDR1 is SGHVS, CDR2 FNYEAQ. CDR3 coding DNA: TGTGCCAGCAGCGACCGCGGAGGGGTGAGCTCCTACAATGAGCAGTTCTTC. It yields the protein CASSDRGGVSSYNEQFF.

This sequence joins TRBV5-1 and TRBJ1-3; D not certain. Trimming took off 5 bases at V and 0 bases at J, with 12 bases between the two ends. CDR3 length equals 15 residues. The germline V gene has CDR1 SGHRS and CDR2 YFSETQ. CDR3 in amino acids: CASRDGGSSGNTIYF. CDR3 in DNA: TGCGCCAGCAGAGACGGAGGCTCCTCTGGAAACACCATATATTTT.

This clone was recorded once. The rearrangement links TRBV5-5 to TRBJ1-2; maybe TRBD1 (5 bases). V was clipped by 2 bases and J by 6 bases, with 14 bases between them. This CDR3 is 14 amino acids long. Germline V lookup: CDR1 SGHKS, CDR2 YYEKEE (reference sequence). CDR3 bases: TGTGCCAGCAGCTTCGACGGCGGGGGGGATGGCTACACCTTC. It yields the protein CASSFDGGGDGYTF.

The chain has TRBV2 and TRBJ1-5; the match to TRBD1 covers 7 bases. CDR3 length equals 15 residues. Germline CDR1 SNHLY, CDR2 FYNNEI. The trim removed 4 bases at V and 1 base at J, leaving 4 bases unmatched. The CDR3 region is CASSVTGSSNQPQHF. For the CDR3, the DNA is TGTGCCAGCAGTGTGACAGGGTCGAGCAATCAGCCCCAGCATTTT.

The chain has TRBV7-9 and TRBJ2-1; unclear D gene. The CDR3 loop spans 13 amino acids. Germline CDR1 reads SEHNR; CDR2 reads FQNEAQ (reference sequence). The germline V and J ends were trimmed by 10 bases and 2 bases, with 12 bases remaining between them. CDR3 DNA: TGTGCCACACGGCACAGCACCTACAATGAGCAGTTCTTC. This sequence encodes CATRHSTYNEQFF.